This entry is about one TCR beta chain. Its antigen is unknown. Donors sampled were nominally healthy, though unrecorded immune exposures were likely. Germline-derived CDR1 and CDR2 are MNHEY and SVGAGI. V shed 2 bases and J shed 0 bases, with 8 bases lying between them. This CDR3 region has 15 residues. The data were obtained in a study of cytomegalovirus exposure and HLA in healthy donors. This PCR relied on a set of 60 Vbeta primers and 13 Jbeta primers. The protocol was immunoSEQ multiplex PCR, while the TCRdb copy is restricted to in-frame clones and leaves out a portion. The data contain some 95,000 clones, roughly 79% of them singletons. Study conclusions and caveats: Later analysis identified about 17,000 TCR beta sequences associated with HLA alleles, using a false discovery rate threshold of 0.05. It was shown in a later analysis that HLA-associated TCR beta chains were more clonally expanded than other, equally common chains. There were some public TCRs occurring in many donors, but most TCR sequences were rare.

The specimen was PBMCs. The chain employs TRBV6-5 and TRBJ1-3; unclear D gene. The sequence came from a woman between 40 and 50 years old in good health and CMV-seronegative. The CDR3 protein is CASSYGLFSGNTIYF. The CDR3 DNA reads as TGTGCCAGCAGTTACGGACTCTTCTCTGGAAACACCATATATTTT.